These 27 T cell receptor beta chains originate from one sample sequenced in a study of blood T cell repertoires in COVID-19 (dated by TCRdb to 2020 to 2021). Library prep was done by the immunoSEQ multiplex PCR assay. TCRdb carries this immuneACCESS record with in-frame sequences only. Its versions omit some clonotypes, under half of them owing to an unresolved V gene in the studies checked, with the rest unexplained. The sample table shows over 200,000 clones, and 70% to 85% are seen once. The ten largest account for about 2% of the sample. Material for sequencing was PBMCs or T cells enriched from blood (not recorded which). The receptors originated from a man aged 55-75 years who had recovered from COVID-19.

The chain uses TRBV5-6 and TRBJ2-5; 9 nucleotides match TRBD1. CDR3 size: 15 residues. V shed 4 bases and J 2 bases; nucleotides not matched to a gene: 6. Germline V gives CDR1 SGHDT, CDR2 YYEEEE. The CDR3 DNA is TGTGCCAGCAGCGTCTGGGACAGGGATCAAGAGACCCAGTACTTC. Amino acid sequence: CASSVWDRDQETQYF.

The chain combines TRBV6-5 with TRBJ2-2; the D gene is possibly TRBD1 (5 bases). This CDR3 comprises 14 residues. Trimming cost V 6 bases and J 0 bases, with 8 bases left between them. CDR1 is MNHEY, CDR2 SVGAGI, per germline. In DNA form, the CDR3 reads TGTGCCAGCAGGGGGCGGACGAACACCGGGGAGCTGTTTTTT. Translated: CASRGRTNTGELFF.

This clone showed up just a few times. This rearrangement joins TRBV6-4 to TRBJ2-3, with 11 bases that match TRBD2. The CDR3 extends over 15 amino acids. CDR1 and CDR2 (germline): MRHNA, SNTAGT. After removal of 4 bases from V and 2 bases from J, the junction contained 2 bases not matched to a gene. CDR3 sequence (DNA): TGTGCCAGCAGTGTGACTAGCGGGGCCACAGATACGCAGTATTTT. Translating gives CASSVTSGATDTQYF.

The rearrangement uses TRBV6-1 and TRBJ1-3; unclear D gene. The ends were cut back, 2 bases at V and 5 bases at J, with 7 bases in the middle. This CDR3 is 13 amino acids long. Germline V gene lookup returns CDR1 MNHNS and CDR2 SASEGT. The CDR3: CASSESLRNTIYF. CDR3 in DNA: TGTGCCAGCAGTGAAAGCCTTCGAAACACCATATATTTT.

The V and J genes are TRBV29-1 and TRBJ2-6; D gene uncertain. Trimming stripped 5 bases from V and 0 bases from J, with 5 bases between. The CDR3 runs to 13 residues. CDR1 SQVTM and CDR2 ANQGSEA come from the germline V gene. The CDR3 spells CSVQLSGANVLTF. The DNA of the CDR3 is TGCAGCGTTCAACTCTCTGGGGCCAACGTCCTGACTTTC.

CDR3 bases: TGTGCCAGCAGCTTAGAAACTAGCGGGGAGACAGATACGCAGTATTTT. The encoded protein is CASSLETSGETDTQYF. The chain couples TRBV11-3 to TRBJ2-3; the match to TRBD2 covers 10 bases. The CDR3 is 16 amino acids. V gave up 0 bases and J gave up 3 bases; unmatched junction bases: 3. The V gene's germline CDR1 is SGHNT and CDR2 YENEEA.

The V and J genes are TRBV19 and TRBJ1-1, with D possibly being TRBD1 (6 bases). The CDR3 spans 15 residues. In germline, CDR1 is LNHDA, CDR2 SQIVND (reference sequence). Between the trimmed V and J ends, which lost 6 bases and 0 bases, there was a span of 14 bases. The CDR3 is CASSEQRTVNTEAFF. The CDR3 DNA sequence: TGTGCCAGTAGCGAACAGAGGACAGTGAACACTGAAGCTTTCTTT.

This clone has just a few counts. The rearrangement joins TRBV5-5 to TRBJ1-2; D is perhaps TRBD1 (5 bases). The CDR3 length is 12 residues. Germline CDR1 SGHKS, CDR2 YYEKEE (reference sequence). Trimming took 2 bases from V and 11 from J, leaving 13 bases between them. This CDR3 reads CASSFQGGLYTF. The CDR3 DNA reads TGTGCCAGCAGCTTCCAGGGAGGGTTATACACCTTC.

The V gene is TRBV7-9, the J gene TRBJ1-1; D is unresolved. The V end was cut by 6 bases, the J end by 5 bases, with 13 bases between. Germline values: CDR1 SEHNR, CDR2 FQNEAQ (reference sequence). The length of the CDR3 is 13 residues. The CDR3 DNA follows: TGTGCCAGCAGACGAGACCGGGGAACTGAAGCTTTCTTT. Its protein is CASRRDRGTEAFF.

The chain uses TRBV5-1 and TRBJ2-2; the match to TRBD1 covers 8 bases. Germline V gene sequence: CDR1 SGHRS, CDR2 YFSETQ. The CDR3 consists of 16 residues. Trimming at V came to 1 base and at J to 4 bases, leaving 6 bases not matched to a gene. This chain's CDR3 is CASSLPQGDGTGELFF. For the CDR3, the DNA is TGCGCCAGCAGCTTGCCACAGGGGGATGGCACCGGGGAGCTGTTTTTT. Complete variable domain (other parts from reference TRBV5-1 and TRBJ2-2): KAGVTQTPRYLIKTRGQQVTLSCSPISGHRSVSWYQQTPGQGLQFLFEYFSETQRNKGNFPGRFSGRQFSNSRSEMNVSTLELGDSALYLCASSLPQGDGTGELFFGEGSRLTVL.

The rearrangement uses TRBV7-9 and TRBJ1-1, with D possibly TRBD1 on 5 matching bases. Trimming shortened V by 1 base and J by 4 bases, and 16 bases separated the two germline ends. This CDR3 comprises 16 residues. The V gene's germline CDR1 is SEHNR and CDR2 FQNEAQ (reference sequence). The chain's CDR3 is CASSLDGIAGTTEAFF. DNA of the CDR3: TGTGCCAGCAGCTTAGACGGTATTGCGGGGACCACTGAAGCTTTCTTT.

The chain has TRBV6-5 and TRBJ1-5; D perhaps matches TRBD1 (5 bases). CDR1 and CDR2 from the germline V gene are MNHEY and SVGAGI. V lost 5 bases to trimming and J lost 5 bases, with 13 bases between them. CDR3 length equals 14 residues. CDR3 bases: TGTGCCAGCAGTCCCTCAGGGCAGGATCAGCCCCAGCATTTT. Its protein product is CASSPSGQDQPQHF.

V gene TRBV6-5 combines with J gene TRBJ1-2; no clear D. CDR1 MNHEY and CDR2 SVGAGI come from the germline V gene. This CDR3 has 16 residues. V was trimmed by 0 bases and J by 4 bases, leaving 15 bases between them. CDR3 sequence reads: CASSYSTRNPSYGYTF. The CDR3 nucleotides read TGTGCCAGCAGTTACTCGACGCGGAATCCATCCTATGGCTACACCTTC.

This CDR3 is CASSPSTGRGTEAFF. The CDR3 region has the DNA TGTGCCAGTAGTCCCTCGACAGGGAGAGGGACTGAAGCTTTCTTT. The chain is built from TRBV19 and TRBJ1-1; 7 bases agree with TRBD1. Germline lookup yields CDR1 LNHDA and CDR2 SQIVND (reference sequence). This CDR3 spans 15 amino acids. Trimming removed 5 bases from V and 5 bases from J; junction bases left unmatched: 11.

J is TRBJ2-1 and V is TRBV28, with 12 positions matching TRBD2. Germline CDR1 is MDHEN and CDR2 is SYDVKM. This CDR3 is built from 16 residues. Trimming took 1 base from V and 4 from J; bases not matched to a gene: 2. CDR3 amino acids: CASSLLGTSGYNEQFF. DNA for the CDR3: TGTGCCAGCAGTTTATTGGGGACTAGCGGGTACAATGAGCAGTTCTTC.

The chain has TRBV2 and TRBJ1-1, with TRBD1 matching 8 bases. With V trimmed by 6 bases and J by 3 bases, 6 bases remained unmatched. The CDR3 totals 14 residues. CDR1 and CDR2 from the germline V gene are SNHLY and FYNNEI. CDR3 in amino acids: CASRWDRIDTEAFF. The CDR3 DNA reads as TGTGCCAGCAGATGGGACAGGATCGACACTGAAGCTTTCTTT.

V usage is TRBV19 and J usage is TRBJ2-3; 8 bases agree with TRBD1. This CDR3 comprises 16 residues. Trimming removed 5 bases from V and 2 bases from J; junction bases left unmatched: 9. Per the germline V gene, CDR1 is LNHDA and CDR2 is SQIVND (reference sequence). The chain's CDR3 is CASSRGPGQDTDTQYF. The CDR3 nucleotides are TGTGCCAGTAGTCGTGGACCGGGACAGGACACAGATACGCAGTATTTT.

The rearrangement joins TRBV19 to TRBJ2-7, with 14 bases that match TRBD2. The CDR3 has 18 residues. J was trimmed by 0 bases and V by 4 bases; bases with no gene match: 8. CDR1 is LNHDA and CDR2 is SQIVND in the germline V gene (reference sequence). CDR3 nucleotide sequence: TGTGCCAGTAGTACGGCGGGACTAGCGGGGGCCCACTCCTACGAGCAGTACTTC. Translating it yields CASSTAGLAGAHSYEQYF.

The J gene is TRBJ2-2, the V gene TRBV6-2 or TRBV6-3; D remains unclear. The CDR3 has 15 residues. Trimming removed 6 bases from V and 3 bases from J, with 14 bases in between. Germline loops: CDR1 MNHEY, CDR2 SVGEGT. DNA for the CDR3: TGTGCCAGCAGCACTTCAGGAATCTACACCGGGGAGCTGTTTTTT. Translating it yields CASSTSGIYTGELFF.

A single count supports this clone. The chain recombines TRBV28 with TRBJ2-3; 11 bases fit TRBD2. The V segment lost 5 bases and the J segment 3 bases; nucleotides outside the gene matches: 7. The CDR3 consists of 16 residues. Germline-derived CDR1 and CDR2 are MDHEN and SYDVKM. The CDR3 here is CASSLWASGGTDTQYF. DNA of the CDR3: TGTGCCAGCAGTCTGTGGGCTAGCGGGGGGACAGATACGCAGTATTTT.

This clone appeared once. As DNA, the CDR3 is TGTGCCAGCAGCCTCACAGGAACCTCCTACGAGCAGTACTTC. It specifies CASSLTGTSYEQYF. The chain recombines TRBV13 with TRBJ2-7; weak D call: TRBD1 (5 bases). The CDR3 consists of 14 residues. V lost 5 bases and J 0 bases, leaving 11 bases between the germline ends. In germline, CDR1 is PRHDT, CDR2 FYEKMQ (reference sequence).

This rearrangement joins TRBV5-1 to TRBJ2-2, with 8 bases aligning to TRBD1. The germline gives CDR1 SGHRS, CDR2 YFSETQ. The CDR3 loop spans 14 amino acids. With 6 bases clipped from V and 1 base from J, the junction kept 2 bases outside the gene matches. CDR3 loop: CASTGQGNTGELFF. The DNA for the CDR3 is TGCGCCAGCACCGGACAGGGGAACACCGGGGAGCTGTTTTTT.

The V and J genes are TRBV7-3 and TRBJ2-4; 7 bases match TRBD2. The germline V gene encodes CDR1 SGHTA and CDR2 FQGTGA. The ends lost 1 base at V and 0 bases at J; junction bases unmatched: 3. The CDR3 loop spans 16 amino acids. CDR3 sequence: CASSLSTGGAKNIQYF. DNA of the CDR3: TGTGCCAGCAGCTTAAGTACGGGGGGAGCCAAAAACATTCAGTACTTC.

In this sample, this clone turned up a few times. The V gene is TRBV7-8, the J gene TRBJ1-6, with TRBD1 identical over 8 bases. This CDR3 has 15 residues. J lost 7 bases, V lost 5 bases, and 7 bases had no gene match. CDR1 is SGHVS, CDR2 FQNEAQ, per germline. This CDR3 is CASSLGQGGNSPLHF. The CDR3 bases are TGTGCCAGCAGCCTAGGACAGGGTGGGAATTCACCCCTCCACTTT.

This sequence joins TRBV23-1 and TRBJ1-4; D is unresolved. TRBV23-1 is placed among ORFs of uncertain function. This CDR3 region has 14 residues. V was trimmed by 4 bases and J by 0 bases, leaving 6 bases between them. The chain's CDR3 is CASSPLTTNEKLFF. The CDR3 nucleotides read TGCGCCAGCAGTCCGCTAACAACTAATGAAAAACTGTTTTTT.

This clone has more than one count but fewer than ten. This specimen includes other DNA sequences encoding the same CDR3. This sequence joins TRBV18 and TRBJ1-5; 10 bases map to TRBD1. Germline-derived CDR1 and CDR2 are KGHSH and LQKENI. Trimming cost V 3 bases and J 4 bases; bases outside gene matches: 3. The CDR3 covers 15 residues. The CDR3 DNA reads TGTGCCAGCTCACCGACGGACAGGGGGAATCAGCCCCAGCATTTT. This translates into CASSPTDRGNQPQHF.

The V and J genes are TRBV7-7 and TRBJ1-4; no clear D. Germline V gene data show CDR1 as SSHAT and CDR2 as FNYEAQ (reference sequence). The CDR3 loop spans 12 amino acids. CDR3 coding DNA: TGTGTCAGATATCCGGAGAATGAAAAACTGTTTTTT. Its protein is CVRYPENEKLFF.